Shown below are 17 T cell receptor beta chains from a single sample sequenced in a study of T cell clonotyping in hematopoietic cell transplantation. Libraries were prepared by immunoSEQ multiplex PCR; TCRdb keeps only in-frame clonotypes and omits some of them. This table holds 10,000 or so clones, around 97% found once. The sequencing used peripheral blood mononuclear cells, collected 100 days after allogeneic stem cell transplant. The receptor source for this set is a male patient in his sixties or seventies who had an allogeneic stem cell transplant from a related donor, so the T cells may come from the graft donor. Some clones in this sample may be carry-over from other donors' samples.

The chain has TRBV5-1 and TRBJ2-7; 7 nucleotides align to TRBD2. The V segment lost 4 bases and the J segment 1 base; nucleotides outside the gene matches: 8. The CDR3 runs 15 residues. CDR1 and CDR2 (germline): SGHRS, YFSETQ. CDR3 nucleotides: TGCGCCAGCAGCCGAGGTGGGACTAAGTCCTACGAGCAGTACTTC. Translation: CASSRGGTKSYEQYF.

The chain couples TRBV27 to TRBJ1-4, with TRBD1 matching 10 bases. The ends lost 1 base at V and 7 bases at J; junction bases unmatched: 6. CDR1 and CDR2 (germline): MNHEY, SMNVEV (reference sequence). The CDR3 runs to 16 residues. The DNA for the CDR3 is TGTGCCAGCAGTTTATGGAAAGGGACAGGGGTTGAAAAACTGTTTTTT. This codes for CASSLWKGTGVEKLFF.

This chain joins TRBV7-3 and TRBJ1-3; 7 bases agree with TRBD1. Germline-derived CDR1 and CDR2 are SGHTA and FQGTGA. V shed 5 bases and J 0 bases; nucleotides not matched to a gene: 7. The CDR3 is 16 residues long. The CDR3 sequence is CASSATGQLSGNTIYF. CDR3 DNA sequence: TGTGCCAGCAGCGCGACGGGACAGCTCTCTGGAAACACCATATATTTT.

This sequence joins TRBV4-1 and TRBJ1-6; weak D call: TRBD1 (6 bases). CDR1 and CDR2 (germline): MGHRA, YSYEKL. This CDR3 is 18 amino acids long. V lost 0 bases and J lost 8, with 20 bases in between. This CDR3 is CASSQDGRGVTGDSPLHF. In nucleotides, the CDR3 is TGCGCCAGCAGCCAAGACGGGAGGGGGGTGACGGGGGATTCACCCCTCCACTTT.

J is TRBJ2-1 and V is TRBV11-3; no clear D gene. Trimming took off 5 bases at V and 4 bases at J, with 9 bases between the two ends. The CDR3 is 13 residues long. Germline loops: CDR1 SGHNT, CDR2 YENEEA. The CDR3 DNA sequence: TGTGCCAGCAGCCCCGGGCCATACAATGAGCAGTTCTTC. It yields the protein CASSPGPYNEQFF.

The CDR3 nucleotides read TGTGCCAGTAGTATGAGGGACCCCCGACGGGCGTACTTC. It yields the protein CASSMRDPRRAYF. The gene calls are TRBV19 and TRBJ2-7; D possibly matches TRBD1 or TRBD2 (5 bases each). This CDR3 spans 13 amino acids. V shed 3 bases and J shed 12 bases, with 18 bases lying between them. Germline V CDR1 and CDR2: LNHDA, SQIVND (reference sequence).

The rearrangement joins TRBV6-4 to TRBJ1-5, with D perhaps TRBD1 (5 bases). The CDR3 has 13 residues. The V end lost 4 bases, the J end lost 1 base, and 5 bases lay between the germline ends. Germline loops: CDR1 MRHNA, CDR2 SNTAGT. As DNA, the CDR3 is TGTGCCAGCAGTGGGGGCAGCAATCAGCCCCAGCATTTT. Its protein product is CASSGGSNQPQHF.

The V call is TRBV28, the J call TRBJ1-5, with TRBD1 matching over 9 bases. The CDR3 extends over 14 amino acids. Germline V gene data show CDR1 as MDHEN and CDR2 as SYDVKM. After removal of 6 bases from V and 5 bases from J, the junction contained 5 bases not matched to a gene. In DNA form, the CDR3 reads TGTGCCAGCAGAGGGGACAGGGTGTATCAGCCCCAGCATTTT. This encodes CASRGDRVYQPQHF. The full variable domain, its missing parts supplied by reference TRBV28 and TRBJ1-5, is DVKVTQSSRYLVKRTGEKVFLECVQDMDHENMFWYRQDPGLGLRLIYFSYDVKMKEKGDIPEGYSVSREKKERFSLILESASTNQTSMYLCASRGDRVYQPQHFGDGTRLSIL.

In DNA, the CDR3 is TGTGCCAGTAGGAGCCTCAGGGGGCAAGGGGAGACCCAGTACTTC. Its protein is CASRSLRGQGETQYF. This chain uses TRBV19 with TRBJ2-5, with 8 bases fitting TRBD1. CDR1 and CDR2 from the germline V gene are LNHDA and SQIVND (reference sequence). Germline trimming cut 6 bases from V and 5 bases from J; bases unmatched to any gene: 11. The CDR3 sequence is 15 residues long.

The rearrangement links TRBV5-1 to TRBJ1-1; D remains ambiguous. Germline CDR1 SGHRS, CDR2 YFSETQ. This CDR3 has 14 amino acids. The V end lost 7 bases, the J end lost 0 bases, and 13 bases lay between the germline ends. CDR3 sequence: CASGSGQVNTEAFF. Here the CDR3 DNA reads TGCGCCAGCGGCTCGGGTCAGGTGAACACTGAAGCTTTCTTT.

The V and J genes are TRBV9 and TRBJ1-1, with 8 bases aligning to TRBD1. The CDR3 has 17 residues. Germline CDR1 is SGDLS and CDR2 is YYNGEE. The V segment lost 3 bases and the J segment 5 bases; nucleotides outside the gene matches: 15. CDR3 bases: TGTGCCAGCAGCGCTCCCCAGACGACAGGGGTAAGGACTGAAGCTTTCTTT. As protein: CASSAPQTTGVRTEAFF.

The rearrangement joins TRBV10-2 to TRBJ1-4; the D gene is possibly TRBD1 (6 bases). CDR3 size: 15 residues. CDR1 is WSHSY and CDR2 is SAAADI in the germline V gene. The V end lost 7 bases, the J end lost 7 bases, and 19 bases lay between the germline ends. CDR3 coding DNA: TGCGCCAGCACCAGCAACAGGGATTTTGGTGAAAAACTGTTTTTT. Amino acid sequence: CASTSNRDFGEKLFF.

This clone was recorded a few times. The CDR3 nucleotides read TGCAGCGTTGATTACAGGGGGCCCTACAATGAGCAGTTCTTC. This encodes CSVDYRGPYNEQFF. J is TRBJ2-1 and V is TRBV29-1; TRBD1 aligns across 9 bases. V lost 3 bases to trimming and J lost 2 bases; unmatched junction nucleotides: 2. CDR1 SQVTM and CDR2 ANQGSEA come from the germline V gene. CDR3 length: 14 residues.

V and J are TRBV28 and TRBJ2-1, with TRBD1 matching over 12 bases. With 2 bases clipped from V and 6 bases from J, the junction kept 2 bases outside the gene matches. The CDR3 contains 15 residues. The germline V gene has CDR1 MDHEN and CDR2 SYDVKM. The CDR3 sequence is CASSLPGQGANEQFF. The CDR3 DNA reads TGTGCCAGCAGTTTACCGGGACAGGGGGCCAATGAGCAGTTCTTC.

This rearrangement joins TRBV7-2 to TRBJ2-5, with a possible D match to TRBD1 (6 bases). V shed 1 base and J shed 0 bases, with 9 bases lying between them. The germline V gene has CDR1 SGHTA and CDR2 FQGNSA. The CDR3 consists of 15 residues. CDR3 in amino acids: CASSLDQGYQETQYF. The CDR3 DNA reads TGTGCCAGCAGCTTAGACCAGGGGTACCAAGAGACCCAGTACTTC.

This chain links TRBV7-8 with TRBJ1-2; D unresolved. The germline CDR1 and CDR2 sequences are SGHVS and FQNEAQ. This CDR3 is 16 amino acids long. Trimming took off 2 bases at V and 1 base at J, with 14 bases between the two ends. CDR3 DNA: TGTGCCAGCAGCTTAAAGCCCAAGGCTGTTAACTATGGCTACACCTTC. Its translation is CASSLKPKAVNYGYTF.

CDR3 DNA sequence: TGCGCCAGCAGCGGACAGGGTATCACTGAAGCTTTCTTT. Amino acids: CASSGQGITEAFF. The V and J genes are TRBV5-1 and TRBJ1-1, with TRBD1 identical over 8 bases. After removal of 4 bases from V and 4 bases from J, the junction contained 3 bases not matched to a gene. Looked up from germline, CDR1 is SGHRS and CDR2 is YFSETQ. CDR3 length: 13 residues.